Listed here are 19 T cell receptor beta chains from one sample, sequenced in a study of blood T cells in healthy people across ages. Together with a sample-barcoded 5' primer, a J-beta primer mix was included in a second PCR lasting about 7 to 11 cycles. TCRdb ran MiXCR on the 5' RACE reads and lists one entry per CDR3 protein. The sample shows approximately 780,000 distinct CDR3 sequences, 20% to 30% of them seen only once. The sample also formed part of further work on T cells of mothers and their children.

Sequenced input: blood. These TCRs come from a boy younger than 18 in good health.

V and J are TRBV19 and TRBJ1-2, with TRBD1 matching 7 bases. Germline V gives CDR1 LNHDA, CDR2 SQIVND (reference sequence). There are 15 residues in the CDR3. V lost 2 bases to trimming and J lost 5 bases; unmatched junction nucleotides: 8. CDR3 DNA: TGTGCCAGTAGTATACGGACGGGACAGCCATATGGCTACACCTTC. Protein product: CASSIRTGQPYGYTF.

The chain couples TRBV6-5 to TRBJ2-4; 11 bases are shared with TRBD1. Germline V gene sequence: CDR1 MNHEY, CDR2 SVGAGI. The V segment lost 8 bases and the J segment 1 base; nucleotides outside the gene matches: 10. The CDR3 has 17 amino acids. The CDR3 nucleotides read TGTGCCAGCCGGGACAGGGGGGAAGAGTTGGCCAAAAACATTCAGTACTTC. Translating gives CASRDRGEELAKNIQYF.

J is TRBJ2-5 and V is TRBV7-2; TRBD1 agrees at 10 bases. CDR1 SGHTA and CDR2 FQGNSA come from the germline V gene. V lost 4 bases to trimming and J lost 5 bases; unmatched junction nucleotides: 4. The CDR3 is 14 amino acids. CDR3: CASSWGQGRETQYF. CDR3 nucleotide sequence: TGTGCCAGCAGCTGGGGACAGGGGAGGGAGACCCAGTACTTC.

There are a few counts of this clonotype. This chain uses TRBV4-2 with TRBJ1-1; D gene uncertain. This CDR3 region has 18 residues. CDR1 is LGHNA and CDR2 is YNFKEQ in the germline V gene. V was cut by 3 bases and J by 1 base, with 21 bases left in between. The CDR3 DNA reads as TGTGCCAGCAGCCAGGATAGCGCGAGGGCCGCCGGGAACACTGAAGCTTTCTTT. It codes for CASSQDSARAAGNTEAFF.

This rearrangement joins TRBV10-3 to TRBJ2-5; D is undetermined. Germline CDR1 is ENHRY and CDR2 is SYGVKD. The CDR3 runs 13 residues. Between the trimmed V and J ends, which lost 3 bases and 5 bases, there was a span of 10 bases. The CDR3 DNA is TGTGCCATCAGTGACTCTCAAATGGAGACCCAGTACTTC. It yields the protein CAISDSQMETQYF.

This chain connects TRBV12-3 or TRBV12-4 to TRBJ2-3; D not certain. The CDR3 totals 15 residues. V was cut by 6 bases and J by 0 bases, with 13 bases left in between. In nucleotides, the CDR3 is TGTGCCAGCAGCCCCATCCAGGCTAGCACAGATACGCAGTATTTT. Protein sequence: CASSPIQASTDTQYF.

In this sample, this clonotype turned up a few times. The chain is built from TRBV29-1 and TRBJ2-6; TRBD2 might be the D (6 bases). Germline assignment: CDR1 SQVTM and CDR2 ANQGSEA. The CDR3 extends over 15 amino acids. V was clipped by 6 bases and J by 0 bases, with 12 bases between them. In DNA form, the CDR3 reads TGCAGCGTAAAGGACGGGAGCTCTGGGGCCAACGTCCTGACTTTC. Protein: CSVKDGSSGANVLTF.

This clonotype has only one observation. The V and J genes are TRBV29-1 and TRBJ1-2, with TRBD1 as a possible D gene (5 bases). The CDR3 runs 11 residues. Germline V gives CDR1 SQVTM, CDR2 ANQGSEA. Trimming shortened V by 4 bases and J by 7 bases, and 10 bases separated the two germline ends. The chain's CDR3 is CSVVGPGGYTF. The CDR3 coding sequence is TGCAGCGTTGTGGGGCCGGGTGGCTACACCTTC.

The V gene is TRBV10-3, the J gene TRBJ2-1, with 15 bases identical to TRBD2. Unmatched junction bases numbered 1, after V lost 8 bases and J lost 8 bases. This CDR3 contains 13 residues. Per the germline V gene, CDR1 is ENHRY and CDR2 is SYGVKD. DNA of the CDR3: TGTGCCATCGGACTAGCGGGGGGGGATGAGCAGTTCTTC. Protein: CAIGLAGGDEQFF.

Here the CDR3 reads CSAERGSGYEQYF. CDR3 nucleotide sequence: TGCAGTGCCGAAAGGGGTAGCGGTTACGAGCAGTACTTC. V is TRBV20-1 and J is TRBJ2-7; a weak D match, TRBD2 (6 bases). This CDR3 is 13 amino acids long. Per the germline V gene, CDR1 is DFQATT and CDR2 is SNEGSKA (reference sequence). V lost 6 bases to trimming and J lost 4 bases, with 16 bases between them.

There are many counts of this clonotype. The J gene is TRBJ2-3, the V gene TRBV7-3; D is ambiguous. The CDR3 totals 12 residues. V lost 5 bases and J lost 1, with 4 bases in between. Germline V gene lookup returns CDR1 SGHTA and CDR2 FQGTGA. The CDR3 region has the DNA TGTGCCAGCAGCACGGGCACAGATACGCAGTATTTT. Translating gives CASSTGTDTQYF.

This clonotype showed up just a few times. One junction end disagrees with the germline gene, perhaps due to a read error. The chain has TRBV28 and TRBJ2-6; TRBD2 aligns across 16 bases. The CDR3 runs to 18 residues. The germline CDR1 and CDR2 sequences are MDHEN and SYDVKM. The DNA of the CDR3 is TGTACCAGCAGTCTGGGACTAGCGGGGGGGCATAGGGCCAACGTCCTGACTTTC. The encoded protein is CTSSLGLAGGHRANVLTF.

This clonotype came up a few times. Here the CDR3 reads CASGRGGRSRNEQFF. CDR3 nucleotides: TGTGCCAGCGGCAGGGGGGGTAGGTCACGGAATGAGCAGTTCTTC. The gene calls are TRBV6-5 and TRBJ2-1; D is tentatively TRBD1 or TRBD2 (7 bases each). Germline values: CDR1 MNHEY, CDR2 SVGAGI. The CDR3 is made up of 15 amino acids. Trimming left V 8 bases short and J 7 bases short, with 21 bases between.

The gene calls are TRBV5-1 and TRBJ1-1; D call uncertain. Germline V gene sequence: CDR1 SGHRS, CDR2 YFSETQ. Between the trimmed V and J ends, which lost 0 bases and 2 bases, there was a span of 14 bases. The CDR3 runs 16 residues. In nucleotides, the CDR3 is TGCGCCAGCAGCTTGGGAGCGTCGGGCAAAAACACTGAAGCTTTCTTT. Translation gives CASSLGASGKNTEAFF.

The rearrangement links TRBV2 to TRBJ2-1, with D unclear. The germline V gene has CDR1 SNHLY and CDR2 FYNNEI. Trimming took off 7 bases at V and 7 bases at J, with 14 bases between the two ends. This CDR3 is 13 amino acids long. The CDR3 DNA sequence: TGTGCCAGCAAGAGGAACTTGAGGAATGAGCAGTTCTTC. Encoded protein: CASKRNLRNEQFF.

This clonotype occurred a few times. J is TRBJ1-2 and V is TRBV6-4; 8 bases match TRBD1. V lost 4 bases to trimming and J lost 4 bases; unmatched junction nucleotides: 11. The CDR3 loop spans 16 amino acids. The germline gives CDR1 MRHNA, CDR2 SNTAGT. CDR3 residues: CASSGGLAGGLYGYTF. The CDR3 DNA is TGTGCCAGCAGTGGCGGTCTGGCAGGGGGCCTCTATGGCTACACCTTC.

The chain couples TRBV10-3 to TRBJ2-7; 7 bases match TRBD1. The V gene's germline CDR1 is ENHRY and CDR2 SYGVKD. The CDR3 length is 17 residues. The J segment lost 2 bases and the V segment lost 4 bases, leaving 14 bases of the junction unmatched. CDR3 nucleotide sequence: TGTGCCATCAGTGGCTCTAGGGACAGAGGAGTCACCTACGAGCAGTACGTC. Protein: CAISGSRDRGVTYEQYV.

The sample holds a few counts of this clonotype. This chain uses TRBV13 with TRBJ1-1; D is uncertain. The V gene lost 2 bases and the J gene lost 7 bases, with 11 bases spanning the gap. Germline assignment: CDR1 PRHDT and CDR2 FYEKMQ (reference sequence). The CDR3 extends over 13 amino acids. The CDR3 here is CASSLQLNGEAFF. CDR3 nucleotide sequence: TGTGCCAGCAGCTTACAGCTGAACGGTGAAGCTTTCTTT.

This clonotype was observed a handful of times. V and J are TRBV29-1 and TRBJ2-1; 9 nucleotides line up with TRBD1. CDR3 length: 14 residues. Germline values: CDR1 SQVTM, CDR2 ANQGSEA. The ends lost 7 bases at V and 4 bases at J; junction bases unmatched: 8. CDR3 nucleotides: TGCAGCGCTCAAACTGGGACAGGGTACAATGAGCAGTTCTTC. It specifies CSAQTGTGYNEQFF.